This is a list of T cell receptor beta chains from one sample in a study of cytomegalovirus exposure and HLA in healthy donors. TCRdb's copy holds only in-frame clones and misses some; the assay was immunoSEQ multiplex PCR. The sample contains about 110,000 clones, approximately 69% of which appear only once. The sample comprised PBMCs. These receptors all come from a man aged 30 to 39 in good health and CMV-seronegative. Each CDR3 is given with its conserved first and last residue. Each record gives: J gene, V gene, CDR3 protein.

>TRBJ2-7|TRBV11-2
CASSSLLGLAGGPYEQYF
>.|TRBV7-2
CASSPEAGLYEQYF
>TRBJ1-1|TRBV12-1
CASLGGGGRAHTEAFF
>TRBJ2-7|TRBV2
CASKFQREYIYEQYF
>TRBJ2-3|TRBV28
CASRATGLDTQYF
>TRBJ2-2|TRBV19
CASSIVTSPGELFF
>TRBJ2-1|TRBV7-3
CASSLQLVGGDEQFF
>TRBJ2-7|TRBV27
CASKPDRIHYEQYF
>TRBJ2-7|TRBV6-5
CASSYDGGEEQYF
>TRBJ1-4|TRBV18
CASSPLRGLDEKLFF
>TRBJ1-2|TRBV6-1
CASSRGVWGYTF
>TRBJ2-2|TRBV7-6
CASSHRTGPNTGELFF
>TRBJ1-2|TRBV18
CASSSQQDSYTYGYTF
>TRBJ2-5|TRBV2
CASSGQGRETQYF
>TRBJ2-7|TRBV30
CAWRRGSVYEQYF
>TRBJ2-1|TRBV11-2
CASSLDQRSLAAYYNEQFF
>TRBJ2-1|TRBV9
CASTDGTSGINSYNEQFF
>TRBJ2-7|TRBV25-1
CASSPGDPGYYEQYF
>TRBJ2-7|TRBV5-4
CASNPFGVYEQYF
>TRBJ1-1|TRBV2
CASSARRDLNTEAFF
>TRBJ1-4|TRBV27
CASSSHGGSNEKLFF
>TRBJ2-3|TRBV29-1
CSAQTSGNSDTQYF
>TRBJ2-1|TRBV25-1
CASSEISGRIYNEQFF
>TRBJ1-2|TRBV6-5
CASSYSGGGLGYGYTF
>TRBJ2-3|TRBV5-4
CASSPGTSGMRTSTDTQYF
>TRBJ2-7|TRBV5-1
CASSPKLGRSYEQYF
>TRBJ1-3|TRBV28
CASSLSQALSGNTIYF
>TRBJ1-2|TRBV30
CAWRKWGTGQGGGYTF
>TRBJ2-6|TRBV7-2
CASSLQGALIANVLTF
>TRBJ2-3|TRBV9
CASSVASGRTDTQYF
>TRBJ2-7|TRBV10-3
CATSGTGVHEQYF
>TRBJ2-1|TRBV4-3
CASSHRPGLAGAYNEQFF
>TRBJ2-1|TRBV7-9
CASRKTGSSYNEQFF
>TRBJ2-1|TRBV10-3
CAISEGLAGGSSYNEQFF
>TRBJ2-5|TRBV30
CAWTDQGIYQETQYF
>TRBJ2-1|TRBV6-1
CASRETSGRYNEQFF
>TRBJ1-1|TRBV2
CASSERQGYTEAFF
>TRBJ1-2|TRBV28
CATRDRGAPNYGYTF
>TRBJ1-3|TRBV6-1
CASRDRGTGNTIYF
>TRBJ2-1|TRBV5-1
CASSLVAGAYEQFF
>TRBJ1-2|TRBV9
CASSVEDDSYGYTF
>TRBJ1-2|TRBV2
CASSEGEVGYTF
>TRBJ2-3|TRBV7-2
CASSLYFASTDTQYF
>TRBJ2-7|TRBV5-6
CASNVVDRDSHEQYF
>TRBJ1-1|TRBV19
CASSPWGQGGTEAFF
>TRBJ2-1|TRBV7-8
CASRLDKGGRSYNEQFF
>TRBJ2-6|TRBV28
CASRNRASSGANVLTF
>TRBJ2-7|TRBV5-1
CASSLISGTRSGEQYF
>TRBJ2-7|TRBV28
CASSAPGTGGEQYF
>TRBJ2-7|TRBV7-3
CASSLAGDSEQYF